What follows is one T cell receptor beta chain and its context. The germline gives CDR1 SGHDT, CDR2 YYEEEE. This CDR3 has 14 amino acids. Deletions cut 3 bases from V and 3 bases from J, with 13 bases between. As originally analysed: Amplifying reference gene primers gave estimates of nucleated cell counts. Assay used: immunoSEQ multiplex PCR; TCRdb lists only in-frame clones, some missing. V, J and clone size are those of that table, while D and trimming were read from the DNA. The sample has about 300,000 clones; around nine tenths are singletons. The sample belongs to a study of blood T cell repertoires in COVID-19. Study background: Samples representing acute and convalescent COVID-19 were sourced from the United States, Italy and Spain. PBMCs, B-cell-depleted T cells, or T cells were the source of the cDNA or gDNA that made up the material.

Input material: peripheral blood. This chain links TRBV5-6 with TRBJ2-7; D possibly corresponds to TRBD2 (6 bases). The source is a woman aged 25 to 39 with COVID-19, enrolled during active disease. In DNA, the CDR3 is TGTGCCAGCAGCTCGGGACTCCTTGGCTACGAGCAGTACTTC. It translates to CASSSGLLGYEQYF.